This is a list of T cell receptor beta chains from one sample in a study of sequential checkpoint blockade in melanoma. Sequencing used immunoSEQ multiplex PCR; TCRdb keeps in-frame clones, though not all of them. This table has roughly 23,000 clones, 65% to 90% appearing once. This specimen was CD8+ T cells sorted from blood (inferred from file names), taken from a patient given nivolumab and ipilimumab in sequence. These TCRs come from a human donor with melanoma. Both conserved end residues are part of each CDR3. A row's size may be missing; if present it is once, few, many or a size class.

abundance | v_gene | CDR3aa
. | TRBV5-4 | CASSYWAHPKETQYF
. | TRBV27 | CASSLSFGTGNEQFF
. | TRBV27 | CASSLGQAYYEQYF
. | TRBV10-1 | CASSEFGGTEAFF
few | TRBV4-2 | CASSLPGTSGANVLTF
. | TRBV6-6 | CASRLKREVNEQFF
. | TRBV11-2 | CASSPLLLYEQYF
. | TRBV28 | CASGSRLAGITGELFF
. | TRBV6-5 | CASSYGTADTQYF
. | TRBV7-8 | CASTRGQPYNEQFF
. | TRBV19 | CASMADRVGNQPQHF
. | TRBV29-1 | CSVEGGQGSYEQYF
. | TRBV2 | CASSRPGLGQGKNIQYF
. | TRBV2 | CASRGLGEAGTDTQYF
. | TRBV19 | CASSIGANGYTF
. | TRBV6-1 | CASSAPGLVSYEQYF
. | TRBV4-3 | CASSQEFRTRVLFF
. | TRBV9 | CASSPLPGQGAWEQYF
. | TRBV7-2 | CASSLAGGQGAYEQYF
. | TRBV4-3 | CASSQVGTAITDTQYF
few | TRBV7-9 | CASSLGGLEYEQYF
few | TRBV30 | CAWSVTGGYTEAFF
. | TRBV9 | CASSVLQSKQFF
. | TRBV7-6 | CASSFRDRVLNEQFF
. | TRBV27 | CASTQTPIAGVEHTGELFF
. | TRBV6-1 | CASSGGVSGANVLTF
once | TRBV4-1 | CASSPDSRGRAFF
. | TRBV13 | CASSFAGVGLYEQYF
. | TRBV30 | CAWSVQGPDTQYF
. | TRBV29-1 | CSAVGGDSNQPQHF
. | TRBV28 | CASSSMTGEGTNEKLFF
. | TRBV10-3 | CAIRRDTGELFF
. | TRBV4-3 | CASSQDGGVLANEQFF
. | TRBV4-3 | CASSQDGAVGGEAGELFF
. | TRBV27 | CASSLSGLFYEQYF
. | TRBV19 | CASSSLAGDVTDTQYF
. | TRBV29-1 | CSVDMRPRLYGYTF
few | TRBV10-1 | CASSDYVRDRGQNNEKLFF
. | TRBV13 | CASSPTGGIETQYF
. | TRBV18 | CASSPQGASYNEQFF
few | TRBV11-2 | CASSFTDSGHTEAFF
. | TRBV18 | CASSLSAYEQYF
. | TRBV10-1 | CASSEGLPPYTQYF
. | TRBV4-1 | CASSQSGATDTQYF
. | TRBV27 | CASRLAGAADTQYF
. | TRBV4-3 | CASSRDILGSTGELFF
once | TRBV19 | CASSIRGLTYEQYF
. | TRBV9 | CASSEGLAGATYEQYF
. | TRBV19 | CASSFKGAWGSNQPQHF
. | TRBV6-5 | CATTRHSGEQYF
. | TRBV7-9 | CASTNGLAGVYEQYF
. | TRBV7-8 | CASTWGEGFEAFF
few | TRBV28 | CASSLKILLVPRDYGYTF
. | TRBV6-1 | CASSERQVNTGELFF
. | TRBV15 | CATSLTENTGELFF
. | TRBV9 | CASSVGSRGGLFWETQYF
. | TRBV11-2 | CASRSGQIPYEQYF
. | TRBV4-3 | CASSQDVGGAHNEQFF
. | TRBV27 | CASSRGTSGGRLQETQYF